The 31 T cell receptor beta chains in this list originate from one sample, sequenced in a study of blood T cell repertoires in COVID-19. Sequenced by immunoSEQ multiplex PCR; TCRdb stores in-frame clones only, minus some. The table shows 320,000 or so clones, with approximately 81% occurring only once. The sample consisted of PBMCs or T cells enriched from blood (not recorded which). Every receptor here comes from a woman between 25 and 40 years old who had been exposed to COVID-19.

This clone was detected once. The chain links TRBV19 to TRBJ2-3; 7 bases are a match to TRBD1. In germline, CDR1 is LNHDA, CDR2 SQIVND (reference sequence). This CDR3 has 16 residues. V lost 5 bases, J lost 2 bases, and 10 bases stayed unmatched. The CDR3 sequence: CASSGPGTASTDTQYF. CDR3 nucleotide sequence: TGTGCCAGTAGTGGTCCAGGGACAGCTTCCACAGATACGCAGTATTTT.

The chain uses TRBV6-2 or TRBV6-3 and TRBJ2-3; no firm D call. V dropped 2 bases and J dropped 0 bases, with 6 bases sitting between them. The CDR3 runs to 14 residues. Germline CDR1 is MNHEY and CDR2 is SVGEGT. This CDR3 reads CASSYDISTDTQYF. The CDR3 DNA reads as TGTGCCAGCAGTTACGACATCAGCACAGATACGCAGTATTTT.

The rearrangement uses TRBV9 and TRBJ1-1, with D hard to call. CDR1 and CDR2 (germline): SGDLS, YYNGEE. V dropped 2 bases and J dropped 3 bases, with 8 bases sitting between them. CDR3 length equals 13 residues. CDR3 protein: CASSVLGDTEAFF. CDR3 nucleotides: TGTGCCAGCAGCGTCCTCGGGGACACTGAAGCTTTCTTT.

This clone was detected once. V gene TRBV5-1 combines with J gene TRBJ2-1; 7 bases line up with TRBD1. The junction had 10 bases not matched to a gene; V was cut back by 3 bases and J by 1 base. Germline V lookup: CDR1 SGHRS, CDR2 YFSETQ. The CDR3 is 17 amino acids. The CDR3 bases are TGCGCCAGCAGCTCACAGGGGCTGGGGAGTTCCTACAATGAGCAGTTCTTC. Translation gives CASSSQGLGSSYNEQFF.

V is TRBV19 and J is TRBJ2-3, with D possibly matching TRBD2 (6 bases). Looked up from germline, CDR1 is LNHDA and CDR2 is SQIVND (reference sequence). V shed 4 bases and J shed 5 bases, with 10 bases lying between them. CDR3 length: 13 amino acids. CDR3 nucleotide sequence: TGTGCCAGTAGTAGCGGGGCGGGAGATACGCAGTATTTT. This codes for CASSSGAGDTQYF.

This sequence joins TRBV9 and TRBJ1-3, with TRBD1 matching over 9 bases. The CDR3 is made up of 15 amino acids. V dropped 5 bases and J dropped 0; count of bases not matched to a gene: 3. Germline V gives CDR1 SGDLS, CDR2 YYNGEE. CDR3 nucleotide sequence: TGTGCCAGCAGAGGGACAGGGAGCTCTGGAAACACCATATATTTT. Protein product: CASRGTGSSGNTIYF.

This clone came up many times. The chain combines TRBV5-6 with TRBJ2-7; D perhaps matches TRBD2 (5 bases). V was clipped by 1 base and J by 7 bases, with 15 bases between them. The CDR3 runs to 14 residues. Germline loops: CDR1 SGHDT, CDR2 YYEEEE. CDR3 in DNA: TGTGCCAGCAGCTTGAGGGCCAGACCGGGGGAGCAGTACTTC. Amino acid sequence: CASSLRARPGEQYF.

This clone was seen once. V and J are TRBV3-1 (or the pseudogene TRBV3-2) and TRBJ2-5, with a tentative D call TRBD1 (5 bases). V lost 1 base and J 2 bases, leaving 8 bases between the germline ends. This CDR3 contains 14 residues. CDR1 is LGHDT and CDR2 is YNNKEL in the germline V gene (reference sequence). The CDR3 reads CASSQADRQETQYF. The DNA for the CDR3 is TGTGCCAGCAGCCAAGCCGACAGACAAGAGACCCAGTACTTC.

The chain uses TRBV27 and TRBJ1-1; 10 positions match TRBD1. J gave up 5 bases and V 11 bases, and 5 bases lay outside the gene matches. This CDR3 comprises 12 residues. The germline CDR1 and CDR2 sequences are MNHEY and SMNVEV (reference sequence). CDR3 coding DNA: TGTGCCCGCGACAGGGGGCGAACTGAAGCTTTCTTT. This translates into CARDRGRTEAFF.

This chain joins TRBV19 and TRBJ2-1; perhaps TRBD1 as D (5 bases). This CDR3 region has 11 residues. V was pared by 8 bases and J by 8 bases, with 10 bases between. The germline CDR1 and CDR2 sequences are LNHDA and SQIVND (reference sequence). The CDR3 loop reads CASRTTHEQFF. CDR3 nucleotide sequence: TGTGCCAGTCGGACAACCCATGAGCAGTTCTTC.

The V call is TRBV10-3, the J call TRBJ1-4, with TRBD1 as a possible D gene (5 bases). There are 16 residues in the CDR3. Trimming left V 4 bases short and J 2 bases short, with 14 bases between. Germline V lookup: CDR1 ENHRY, CDR2 SYGVKD. CDR3 DNA sequence: TGTGCCATCAGTGGGGCCCAGGGTGTCACTAATGAAAAACTGTTTTTT. It translates to CAISGAQGVTNEKLFF.

V and J are TRBV6-9 and TRBJ1-5, with 9 nucleotides matching TRBD1. This CDR3 has 16 amino acids. V was clipped by 0 bases and J by 4 bases; unmatched bases: 4. The germline V gene encodes CDR1 MNHGY and CDR2 SVAAGI. The CDR3 coding sequence is TGTGCCAGCAGTTATTCGGGGGACAGGGAGAATCAGCCCCAGCATTTT. Protein product: CASSYSGDRENQPQHF.

The rearrangement links TRBV6-5 to TRBJ2-1; D remains ambiguous. There are 14 residues in the CDR3. V was cut by 6 bases and J by 3 bases, with 12 bases left in between. Germline V gene data show CDR1 as MNHEY and CDR2 as SVGAGI. CDR3 sequence (DNA): TGTGCCAGCAGCCGGAGAACAAACTACAATGAGCAGTTCTTC. Translation: CASSRRTNYNEQFF.

The chain combines TRBV7-6 with TRBJ2-7, with 12 bases that match TRBD2. Germline assignment: CDR1 SGHVS and CDR2 FNYEAQ. Germline trimming cut 4 bases from V and 4 bases from J; bases unmatched to any gene: 2. This CDR3 comprises 14 residues. CDR3 residues: CASSSGTSGYEQYF. The CDR3 DNA follows: TGTGCCAGCAGCTCCGGGACTAGCGGGTACGAGCAGTACTTC.

This chain joins TRBV3-1 (or the pseudogene TRBV3-2) and TRBJ2-3, with no clear D. CDR1 and CDR2 from the germline V gene are LGHDT and YNNKEL (reference sequence). V lost 2 bases and J lost 8, with 8 bases in between. The CDR3 runs to 12 residues. CDR3 region: CASSQLHGTQYF. The CDR3 nucleotides read TGTGCCAGCAGCCAACTCCACGGTACGCAGTATTTT.

The V call is TRBV2, the J call TRBJ2-1; the match to TRBD2 covers 12 bases. The CDR3 sequence is 19 residues long. Germline V gives CDR1 SNHLY, CDR2 FYNNEI. After removal of 6 bases from V and 4 bases from J, the junction contained 16 bases not matched to a gene. The CDR3 region has the DNA TGTGCCAGCAGGACCGGGACTAGCGGGCCCTTTTCGCTGTACAATGAGCAGTTCTTC. Amino acid sequence: CASRTGTSGPFSLYNEQFF.

The V call is TRBV3-1 (or the pseudogene TRBV3-2), the J call TRBJ2-1, with 8 positions matching TRBD1. The CDR3 loop spans 14 amino acids. In germline, CDR1 is LGHDT, CDR2 YNNKEL (reference sequence). V shed 4 bases, J shed 9 bases, and the junction held 8 bases outside the gene matches. The CDR3 reads CASSPDRVGGEQFF. The CDR3 bases are TGTGCCAGCAGCCCGGACAGGGTGGGAGGTGAGCAGTTCTTC.

The chain carries TRBV6-5 and TRBJ1-2; D gene uncertain. The V end was cut by 7 bases, the J end by 1 base, with 7 bases between. CDR1 is MNHEY and CDR2 is SVGAGI in the germline V gene. The CDR3 runs to 12 residues. The CDR3 DNA reads as TGTGCCAGCAAAGGACTTAACTATGGCTACACCTTC. Protein: CASKGLNYGYTF.

The genes are TRBV6-5 and TRBJ2-5; maybe TRBD2 (6 bases). The CDR3 has 15 residues. Looked up from germline, CDR1 is MNHEY and CDR2 is SVGAGI. With 6 bases removed from V and 5 bases from J, the gap between germline ends came to 19 bases. The CDR3 coding sequence is TGTGCCAGCAGCCTAGACCGGGGGTTTTGGGAGACCCAGTACTTC. It encodes CASSLDRGFWETQYF.

The CDR3 spells CASSWGLAGEDTQYF. The DNA for the CDR3 is TGTGCCAGCAGCTGGGGGCTAGCGGGAGAAGATACGCAGTATTTT. The genes are TRBV9 and TRBJ2-3; 10 bases are a match to TRBD2. V lost 4 bases, J lost 5 bases, and 7 bases stayed unmatched. Per germline, CDR1 SGDLS and CDR2 YYNGEE. The length of the CDR3 is 15 residues. The full variable domain, with the rest looked up from reference TRBV9 and TRBJ2-3, is DSGVTQTPKHLITATGQRVTLRCSPRSGDLSVYWYQQSLDQGLQFLIQYYNGEERAKGNILERFSAQQFPDLHSELNLSSLELGDSALYFCASSWGLAGEDTQYFGPGTRLTVL.

The chain combines TRBV11-2 with TRBJ2-6; the D is unclear. Germline V gene sequence: CDR1 SGHAT, CDR2 FQNNGV. This CDR3 has 15 residues. Deletions cut 0 bases from V and 1 base from J, with 4 bases between. The CDR3 is CASSLDPSGANVLTF. Here the CDR3 DNA reads TGTGCCAGCAGCTTAGACCCTTCTGGGGCCAACGTCCTGACTTTC.

The chain links TRBV5-4 to TRBJ2-5; D may be TRBD1 (6 bases). CDR1 and CDR2 from the germline V gene are SGHNT and YYREEE (reference sequence). The V end lost 4 bases, the J end lost 5 bases, and 15 bases lay between the germline ends. The CDR3 sequence is 14 residues long. The CDR3 spells CASSETGRKETQYF. CDR3 DNA sequence: TGTGCCAGCAGCGAAACAGGGCGGAAGGAGACCCAGTACTTC.

The V and J genes are TRBV6-5 and TRBJ2-2; TRBD2 matches 11 bases. This CDR3 has 15 amino acids. Germline V gene lookup returns CDR1 MNHEY and CDR2 SVGAGI. V lost 8 bases and J lost 5; bases outside the gene matches: 7. The CDR3 protein is CASGTSGVTTGELFF. Written as DNA, the CDR3 is TGTGCCAGCGGGACTAGCGGAGTTACAACCGGGGAGCTGTTTTTT.

The V call is TRBV9, the J call TRBJ2-5; TRBD2 might be the D (6 bases). The V and J ends lost 0 bases and 2 bases respectively, with 8 bases between them. Germline V gene sequence: CDR1 SGDLS, CDR2 YYNGEE. The CDR3 has 14 amino acids. CDR3 in DNA: TGTGCCAGCAGCGTAGGACTAGTGCAAGAGACCCAGTACTTC. Residues: CASSVGLVQETQYF. Based on the CDR3 plus reference TRBV9 and TRBJ2-5, the full variable domain is DSGVTQTPKHLITATGQRVTLRCSPRSGDLSVYWYQQSLDQGLQFLIQYYNGEERAKGNILERFSAQQFPDLHSELNLSSLELGDSALYFCASSVGLVQETQYFGPGTRLLVL.

V usage is TRBV28 and J usage is TRBJ1-2; D gene unclear. CDR3 length equals 14 residues. In germline, CDR1 is MDHEN, CDR2 SYDVKM. V lost 6 bases and J lost 4, with 15 bases in between. The CDR3 DNA reads as TGTGCCAGCAGGATTGGGAGTGCGACCTATGGCTACACCTTC. It encodes CASRIGSATYGYTF.

The chain combines TRBV7-2 with TRBJ1-5; TRBD1 might be the D (6 bases). Trimming pared 6 bases from V and 3 bases from J, leaving 12 bases between. The germline V gene has CDR1 SGHTA and CDR2 FQGNSA. The CDR3 loop spans 14 amino acids. Here the CDR3 DNA reads TGTGCCAGCAGGCCTACAGGGCACAATCAGCCCCAGCATTTT. Translated: CASRPTGHNQPQHF.

V is TRBV6-2 or TRBV6-3 and J is TRBJ2-5, with D possibly matching TRBD1 (6 bases). V lost 5 bases to trimming and J lost 5 bases, with 15 bases between them. CDR3 length equals 14 residues. CDR1 is MNHEY and CDR2 is SVGEGT in the germline V gene. CDR3 coding DNA: TGTGCCAGCAGTCTCATCAGGGGTGGGGAGACCCAGTACTTC. It translates to CASSLIRGGETQYF.

The chain links TRBV20-1 to TRBJ2-5, with D maybe TRBD2 (5 bases). The germline CDR1 and CDR2 sequences are DFQATT and SNEGSKA (reference sequence). The CDR3 is made up of 10 amino acids. The V and J ends lost 6 bases and 4 bases respectively, with 6 bases between them. The chain's CDR3 is CSAGRETQYF. CDR3 nucleotide sequence: TGCAGTGCAGGGAGAGAGACCCAGTACTTC.

The chain carries TRBV30 and TRBJ1-2; 7 nucleotides align to TRBD1. The ends lost 2 bases at V and 7 bases at J; junction bases unmatched: 4. This CDR3 region has 12 residues. CDR1 GTSNPN and CDR2 SVGIG come from the germline V gene (reference sequence). CDR3 DNA: TGTGCCTGGAGTCGACAGGGCTTTGGCTACACCTTC. This codes for CAWSRQGFGYTF.

CDR3 region: CASSLEGAADTQYF. The CDR3 nucleotides are TGCGCCAGCAGCTTGGAGGGGGCGGCAGATACGCAGTATTTT. The chain couples TRBV5-1 to TRBJ2-3; 7 bases align to TRBD1. This CDR3 comprises 14 residues. The germline V gene encodes CDR1 SGHRS and CDR2 YFSETQ. Trimming removed 0 bases from V and 4 bases from J; junction bases left unmatched: 2.

The chain combines TRBV4-3 with TRBJ1-1; no reliable D call. The CDR3 extends over 13 amino acids. Between the trimmed V and J ends, which lost 7 bases and 4 bases, there was a span of 13 bases. The germline gives CDR1 LGHNA, CDR2 YSLEER. Written as DNA, the CDR3 is TGCGCCAGCACCGGGCCCGGGATCACTGAAGCTTTCTTT. It codes for CASTGPGITEAFF.